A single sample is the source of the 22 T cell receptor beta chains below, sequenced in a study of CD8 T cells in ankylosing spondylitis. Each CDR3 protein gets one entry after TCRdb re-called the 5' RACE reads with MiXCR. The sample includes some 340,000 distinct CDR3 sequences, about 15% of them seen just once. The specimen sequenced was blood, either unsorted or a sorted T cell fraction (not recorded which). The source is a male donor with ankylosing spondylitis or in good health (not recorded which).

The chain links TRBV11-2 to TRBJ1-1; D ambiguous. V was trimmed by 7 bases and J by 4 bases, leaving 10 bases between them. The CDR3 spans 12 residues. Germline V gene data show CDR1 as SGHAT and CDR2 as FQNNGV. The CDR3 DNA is TGTGCCAGCACCCTGGGTGGCACTGAAGCTTTCTTT. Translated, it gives CASTLGGTEAFF. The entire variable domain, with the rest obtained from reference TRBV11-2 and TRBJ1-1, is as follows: EAGVAQSPRYKIIEKRQSVAFWCNPISGHATLYWYQQILGQGPKLLIQFQNNGVVDDSQLPKDRFSAERLKGVDSTLKIQPAKLEDSAVYLCASTLGGTEAFFGQGTRLTVV.

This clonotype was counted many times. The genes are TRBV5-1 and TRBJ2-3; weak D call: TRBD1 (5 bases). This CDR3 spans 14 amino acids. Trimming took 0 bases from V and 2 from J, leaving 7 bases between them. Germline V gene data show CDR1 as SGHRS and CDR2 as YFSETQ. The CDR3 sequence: CASSLDRSTDTQYF. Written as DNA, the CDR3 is TGCGCCAGCAGCTTGGACAGGTCCACAGATACGCAGTATTTT.

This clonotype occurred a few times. CDR3 in amino acids: CASKSSTGELFF. The CDR3 nucleotides read TGTGCCAGCAAGTCCAGCACCGGGGAGCTGTTTTTT. V gene TRBV5-6 combines with J gene TRBJ2-2, with D uncertain. CDR1 is SGHDT and CDR2 is YYEEEE in the germline V gene. The CDR3 spans 12 residues. Trimming shortened V by 6 bases and J by 4 bases, and 7 bases separated the two germline ends. The full variable domain, completed using reference TRBV5-6 and TRBJ2-2, is DAGVTQSPTHLIKTRGQQVTLRCSPKSGHDTVSWYQQALGQGPQFIFQYYEEEERQRGNFPDRFSGHQFPNYSSELNVNALLLGDSALYLCASKSSTGELFFGEGSRLTVL.

The CDR3 DNA follows: TGCAGTGCCCCGACAGGGTTTCGTCTCGAGCAGTACTTC. Translation gives CSAPTGFRLEQYF. This sequence joins TRBV20-1 and TRBJ2-7, with 7 bases lining up with TRBD1. The ends lost 6 bases at V and 6 bases at J; junction bases unmatched: 11. This CDR3 contains 13 residues. Germline V gene data show CDR1 as DFQATT and CDR2 as SNEGSKA (reference sequence).

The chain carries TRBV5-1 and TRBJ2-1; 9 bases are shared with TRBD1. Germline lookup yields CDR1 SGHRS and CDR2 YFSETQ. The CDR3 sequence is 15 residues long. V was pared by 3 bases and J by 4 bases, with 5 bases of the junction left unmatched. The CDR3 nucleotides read TGCGCCAGCAGCTGGGGACAGGGACTTTACAATGAGCAGTTCTTC. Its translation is CASSWGQGLYNEQFF.

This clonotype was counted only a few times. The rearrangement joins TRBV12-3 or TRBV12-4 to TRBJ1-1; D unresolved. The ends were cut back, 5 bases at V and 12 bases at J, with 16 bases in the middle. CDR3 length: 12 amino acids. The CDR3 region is CASSPPGIRTFF. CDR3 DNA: TGTGCCAGCAGTCCCCCGGGTATAAGGACTTTCTTT.

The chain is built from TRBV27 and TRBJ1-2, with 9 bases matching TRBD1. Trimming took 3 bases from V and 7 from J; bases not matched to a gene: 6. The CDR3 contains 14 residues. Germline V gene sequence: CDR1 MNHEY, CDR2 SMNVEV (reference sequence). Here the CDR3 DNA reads TGTGCCAGCAGTTTCACCGGGACAGGGACTGGCTACACCTTC. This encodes CASSFTGTGTGYTF.

This CDR3 reads CRAPYGVNEQFF. The CDR3 coding sequence is TGCAGGGCCCCGTACGGTGTCAATGAGCAGTTCTTC. This chain connects TRBV20-1 to TRBJ2-1; D is uncertain. CDR1 and CDR2 (germline): DFQATT, SNEGSKA (reference sequence). There are 12 residues in the CDR3.

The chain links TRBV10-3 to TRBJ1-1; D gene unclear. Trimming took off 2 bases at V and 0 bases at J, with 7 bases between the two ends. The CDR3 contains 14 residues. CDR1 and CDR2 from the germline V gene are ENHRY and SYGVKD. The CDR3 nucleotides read TGTGCCATCAGTGAGACAGCCATGAACACTGAAGCTTTCTTT. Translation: CAISETAMNTEAFF.

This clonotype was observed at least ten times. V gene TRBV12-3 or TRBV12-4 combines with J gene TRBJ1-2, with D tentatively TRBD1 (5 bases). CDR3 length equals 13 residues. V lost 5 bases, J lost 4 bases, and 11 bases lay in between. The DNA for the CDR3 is TGTGCCAGCAGTCCCCGACAGCTCTATGGCTACACCTTC. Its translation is CASSPRQLYGYTF.

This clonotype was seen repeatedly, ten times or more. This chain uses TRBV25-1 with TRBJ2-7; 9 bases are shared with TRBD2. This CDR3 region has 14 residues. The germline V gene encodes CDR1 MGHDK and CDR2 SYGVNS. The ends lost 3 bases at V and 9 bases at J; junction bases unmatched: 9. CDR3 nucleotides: TGTGCCAGCAGTGAGGCTAGCGGGGTGCCTCGGCAGTACTTC. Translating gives CASSEASGVPRQYF.

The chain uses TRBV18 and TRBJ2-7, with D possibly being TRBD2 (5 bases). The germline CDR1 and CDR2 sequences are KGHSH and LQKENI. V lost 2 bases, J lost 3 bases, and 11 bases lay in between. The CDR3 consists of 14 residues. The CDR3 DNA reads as TGTGCCAGCTCACCAGGCAGCGGAATCTACGAGCAGTACTTC. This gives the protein CASSPGSGIYEQYF.

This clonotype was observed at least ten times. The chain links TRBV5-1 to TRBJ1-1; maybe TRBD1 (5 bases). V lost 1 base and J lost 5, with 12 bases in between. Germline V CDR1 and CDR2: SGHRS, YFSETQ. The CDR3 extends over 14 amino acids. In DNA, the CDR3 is TGCGCCAGCAGCTTGCAGGGCCGGGGGACTGAAGCTTTCTTT. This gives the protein CASSLQGRGTEAFF.

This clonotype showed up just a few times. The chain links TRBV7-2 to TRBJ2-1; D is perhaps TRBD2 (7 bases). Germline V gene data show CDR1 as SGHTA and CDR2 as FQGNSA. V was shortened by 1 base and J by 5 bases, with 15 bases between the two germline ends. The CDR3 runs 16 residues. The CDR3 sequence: CASSLGGGRADNEQFF. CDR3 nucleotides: TGTGCCAGCAGCTTAGGGGGGGGCAGGGCCGACAATGAGCAGTTCTTC.

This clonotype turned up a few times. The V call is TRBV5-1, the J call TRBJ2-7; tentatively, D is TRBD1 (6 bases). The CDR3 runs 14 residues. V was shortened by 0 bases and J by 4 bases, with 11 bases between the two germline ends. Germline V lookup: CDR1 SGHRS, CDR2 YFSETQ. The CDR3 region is CASSLGTDQYEQYF. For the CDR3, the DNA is TGCGCCAGCAGCTTGGGGACAGACCAGTACGAGCAGTACTTC.

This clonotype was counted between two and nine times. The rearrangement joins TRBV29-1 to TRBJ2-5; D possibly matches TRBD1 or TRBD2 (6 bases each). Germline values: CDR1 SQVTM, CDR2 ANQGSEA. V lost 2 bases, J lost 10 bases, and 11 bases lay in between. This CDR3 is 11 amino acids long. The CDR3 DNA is TGCAGCGTTGAAAAGGGGGGCTACCAGTACTTC. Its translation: CSVEKGGYQYF.

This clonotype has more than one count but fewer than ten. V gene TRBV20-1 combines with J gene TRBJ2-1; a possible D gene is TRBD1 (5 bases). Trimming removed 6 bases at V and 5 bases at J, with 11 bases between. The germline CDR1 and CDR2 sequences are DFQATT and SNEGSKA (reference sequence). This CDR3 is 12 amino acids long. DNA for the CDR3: TGCAGTGCCTATGACAGTGACAATGAGCAGTTCTTC. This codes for CSAYDSDNEQFF.

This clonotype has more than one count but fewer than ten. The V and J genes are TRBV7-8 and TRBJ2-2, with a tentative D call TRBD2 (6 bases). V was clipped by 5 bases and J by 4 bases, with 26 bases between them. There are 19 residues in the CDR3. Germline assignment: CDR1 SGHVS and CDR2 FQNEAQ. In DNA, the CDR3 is TGTGCCAGCAGCCCCGTTAGTTTCGGGGGAGGTGTTGGCACCGGGGAGCTGTTTTTT. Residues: CASSPVSFGGGVGTGELFF.

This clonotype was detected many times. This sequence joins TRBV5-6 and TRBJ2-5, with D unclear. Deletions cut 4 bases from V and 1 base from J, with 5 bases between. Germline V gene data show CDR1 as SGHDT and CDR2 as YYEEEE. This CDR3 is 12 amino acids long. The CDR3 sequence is CASSRFQETQYF. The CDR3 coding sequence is TGTGCCAGCAGCAGATTCCAAGAGACCCAGTACTTC.

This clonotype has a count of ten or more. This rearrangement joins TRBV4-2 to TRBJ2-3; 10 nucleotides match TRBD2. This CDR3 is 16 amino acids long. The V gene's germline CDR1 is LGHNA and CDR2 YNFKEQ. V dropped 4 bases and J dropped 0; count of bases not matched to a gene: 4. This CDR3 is CASSPERGGSTDTQYF. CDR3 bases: TGTGCCAGCAGCCCAGAGCGGGGGGGGAGCACAGATACGCAGTATTTT.

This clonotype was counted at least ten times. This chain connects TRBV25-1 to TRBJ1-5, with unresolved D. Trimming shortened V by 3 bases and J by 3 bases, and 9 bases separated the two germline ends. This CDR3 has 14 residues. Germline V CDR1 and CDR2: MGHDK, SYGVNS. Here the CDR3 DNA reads TGTGCCAGCAGTGAGGCACAGCCCAATCAGCCCCAGCATTTT. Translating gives CASSEAQPNQPQHF. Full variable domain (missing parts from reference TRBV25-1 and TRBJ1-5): EADIYQTPRYLVIGTGKKITLECSQTMGHDKMYWYQQDPGMELHLIHYSYGVNSTEKGDLSSESTVSRIRTEHFPLTLESARPSHTSQYLCASSEAQPNQPQHFGDGTRLSIL.

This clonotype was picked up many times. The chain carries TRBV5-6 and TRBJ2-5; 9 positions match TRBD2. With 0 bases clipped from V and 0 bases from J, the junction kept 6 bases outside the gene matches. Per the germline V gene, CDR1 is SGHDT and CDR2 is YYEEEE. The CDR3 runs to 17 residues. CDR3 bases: TGTGCCAGCAGCTTGGAAGGAGCGGGAGGCAACCAAGAGACCCAGTACTTC. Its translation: CASSLEGAGGNQETQYF.